These 5 T cell receptor beta chains share one sample of origin, sequenced in a study of shared clonotypes between healthy human individuals. The naive CD8 fraction comprised CD45RO-negative cells positively selected for CCR7 and excluded terminally differentiated effector memory CD45RA+ cells. Method: immunoSEQ multiplex PCR; TCRdb's copy keeps in-frame clones and lacks some. The sample contains some 2 million clones, approximately 94% of which appear only once. The sequencing sample was made of naive CD8+ T cells sorted from blood. These receptors were collected from a man between 18 and 35 years old in good health.

This chain uses TRBV9 with TRBJ1-3; maybe TRBD1 (5 bases). Trimming left V 4 bases short and J 4 bases short, with 24 bases between. The CDR3 sequence is 18 residues long. CDR1 is SGDLS, CDR2 YYNGEE, per germline. The DNA for the CDR3 is TGTGCCAGCAGCCCCACCCCGGGGCAAACCAATCGAGGAAACACCATATATTTT. It yields the protein CASSPTPGQTNRGNTIYF.

The chain employs TRBV10-1 and TRBJ2-3, with 7 nucleotides matching TRBD1. The germline gives CDR1 WNHNN, CDR2 SYGVQD (reference sequence). The V gene end was trimmed by 6 bases and the J gene end by 5 bases; junction bases not matched to a gene: 17. The CDR3 consists of 17 residues. This chain's CDR3 is CASSDGQAESLGDTQYF. In DNA, the CDR3 is TGCGCCAGCAGCGATGGACAGGCTGAGAGCCTGGGAGATACGCAGTATTTT.

V is TRBV7-9 and J is TRBJ1-4; 7 nucleotides line up with TRBD1. The germline CDR1 and CDR2 sequences are SEHNR and FQNEAQ (reference sequence). The CDR3 extends over 12 amino acids. Trimming at V came to 5 bases and at J to 10 bases, leaving 4 bases not matched to a gene. CDR3 sequence reads: CASSATGSKLFF. The DNA for the CDR3 is TGTGCCAGCAGCGCGACAGGGTCAAAACTGTTTTTT.

As for this clone: Other DNA sequences within the sample encode an identical CDR3. The chain couples TRBV27 to TRBJ2-2; D may be TRBD1 or TRBD2 (5 bases each). This CDR3 has 13 residues. CDR1 MNHEY and CDR2 SMNVEV come from the germline V gene (reference sequence). Trimming pared 2 bases from V and 4 bases from J, leaving 5 bases between. This CDR3 is CASSLGGTGELFF. DNA of the CDR3: TGTGCCAGCAGTTTAGGGGGCACCGGGGAGCTGTTTTTT.

This clone was observed once. The chain employs TRBV4-1 and TRBJ2-2; TRBD2 aligns across 9 bases. The CDR3 totals 18 residues. CDR1 and CDR2 from the germline V gene are MGHRA and YSYEKL. V trimming: 1 base; J trimming: 6 bases; junction bases outside the gene matches: 12. The CDR3 reads CASSQVPVAGGQAGELFF. The CDR3 DNA sequence: TGCGCCAGCAGCCAAGTCCCCGTGGCGGGGGGGCAAGCCGGGGAGCTGTTTTTT.